This entry lists 31 T cell receptor beta chains sequenced from one sample in a study of blood T cell repertoires in COVID-19. The protocol was immunoSEQ multiplex PCR, while the TCRdb copy is restricted to in-frame clones and leaves out a portion. The table shows about 130,000 clones, with around 77% occurring only once. The sample comprised peripheral blood. The origin of the receptors is a human donor in a cohort sampled during active COVID-19.

The chain carries TRBV3-1 (or the pseudogene TRBV3-2) and TRBJ2-3; 7 bases fit TRBD2. This CDR3 spans 17 amino acids. Germline lookup yields CDR1 LGHDT and CDR2 YNNKEL (reference sequence). The J segment lost 5 bases and the V segment lost 3 bases, leaving 14 bases of the junction unmatched. CDR3 coding DNA: TGTGCCAGCAGCCAGTCAGTAGCGGGTGATCGCCAAGATACGCAGTATTTT. It yields the protein CASSQSVAGDRQDTQYF.

The sample holds a few counts of this clone. The J gene is TRBJ1-2, the V gene TRBV30; D remains unclear. The CDR3 runs 14 residues. V lost 0 bases and J lost 1, with 9 bases in between. Looked up from germline, CDR1 is GTSNPN and CDR2 is SVGIG (reference sequence). The CDR3 spells CAWSVGDLNYGYTF. The CDR3 DNA reads as TGTGCCTGGAGTGTGGGAGATCTTAACTATGGCTACACCTTC.

The chain recombines TRBV27 with TRBJ1-2; 8 bases fit TRBD1. Trimming cost V 4 bases and J 6 bases; bases outside gene matches: 13. CDR1 and CDR2 from the germline V gene are MNHEY and SMNVEV (reference sequence). The CDR3 has 16 amino acids. For the CDR3, the DNA is TGTGCCAGCAGTTCGATAAAGGACAGGGCGGTTAATGGCTACACCTTC. Its translation: CASSSIKDRAVNGYTF.

A few counts support this clone. The chain combines TRBV2 with TRBJ1-4, with D uncertain. The V gene lost 5 bases and the J gene lost 4 bases, with 17 bases spanning the gap. Germline loops: CDR1 SNHLY, CDR2 FYNNEI. The CDR3 is 16 residues long. The CDR3, as DNA: TGTGCCAGCAGTACTGCCCGGGGAAACGGTAATGAAAAACTGTTTTTT. It specifies CASSTARGNGNEKLFF.

J is TRBJ1-1 and V is TRBV27; 8 bases map to TRBD1. Germline V lookup: CDR1 MNHEY, CDR2 SMNVEV (reference sequence). The CDR3 has 12 amino acids. With V trimmed by 5 bases and J by 11 bases, 7 bases remained unmatched. Here the CDR3 DNA reads TGTGCCAGCAGTCCGGTGGGACAGGAGGCTTTCTTT. Its protein product is CASSPVGQEAFF.

The chain employs TRBV10-3 and TRBJ1-4; a weak D match, TRBD1 (5 bases). CDR1 is ENHRY, CDR2 SYGVKD, per germline. The V gene lost 2 bases and the J gene lost 4 bases, with 11 bases spanning the gap. This CDR3 comprises 15 residues. This chain's CDR3 is CAISEGQGINEKLFF. In nucleotides, the CDR3 is TGTGCCATCAGTGAGGGTCAGGGTATTAATGAAAAACTGTTTTTT.

The rearrangement joins TRBV5-6 to TRBJ1-2; 9 bases line up with TRBD1. Germline V gives CDR1 SGHDT, CDR2 YYEEEE. V was pared by 3 bases and J by 5 bases, with 5 bases of the junction left unmatched. The CDR3 length is 14 residues. CDR3 nucleotides: TGTGCCAGCAGCTGGGACAGGGCCTCTTATGGCTACACCTTC. Its translation is CASSWDRASYGYTF.

This chain uses TRBV30 with TRBJ2-2; 13 positions agree with TRBD2. From germline, CDR1 is GTSNPN and CDR2 SVGIG (reference sequence). The CDR3 has 15 residues. Germline trimming cut 3 bases from V and 4 bases from J; bases unmatched to any gene: 2. CDR3 nucleotides: TGTGCCTGGAGCCGGACTAGCGGGGGCACCGGGGAGCTGTTTTTT. Residues: CAWSRTSGGTGELFF.

The chain links TRBV19 to TRBJ1-6, with D possibly being TRBD1 (5 bases). V was pared by 4 bases and J by 10 bases, with 14 bases between. CDR1 is LNHDA, CDR2 SQIVND, per germline (reference sequence). The length of the CDR3 is 14 residues. CDR3 region: CASSNRQGGSPLHF. CDR3 bases: TGTGCCAGTAGTAATCGTCAGGGAGGATCACCCCTCCACTTT.

The V gene is TRBV5-6, the J gene TRBJ2-3, with 9 bases lining up with TRBD1. This CDR3 has 17 residues. Germline V lookup: CDR1 SGHDT, CDR2 YYEEEE. J was trimmed by 3 bases and V by 3 bases; bases with no gene match: 11. This CDR3 is CASSSTTGTGITDTQYF. CDR3 DNA sequence: TGTGCCAGCAGCTCAACGACCGGGACAGGGATTACAGATACGCAGTATTTT.

The chain uses TRBV6-1 and TRBJ1-2; D not resolved. CDR3 length equals 16 residues. The V end was cut by 2 bases, the J end by 5 bases, with 18 bases between. Germline CDR1 reads MNHNS; CDR2 reads SASEGT. The CDR3 DNA reads TGTGCCAGCAGTGAACAGGCAATCGTCTCCCTATATGGCTACACCTTC. Residues: CASSEQAIVSLYGYTF.

The chain employs TRBV3-1 (or the pseudogene TRBV3-2) and TRBJ1-6; D gene unclear. V was cut by 1 base and J by 10 bases, with 11 bases left in between. Germline V gives CDR1 LGHDT, CDR2 YNNKEL (reference sequence). CDR3 length: 14 residues. CDR3 in DNA: TGTGCCAGCAGCCAAGTCGGTATCTACTCACCCCTCCACTTT. Residues: CASSQVGIYSPLHF.

The chain carries TRBV10-1 and TRBJ1-4; 10 bases are a match to TRBD1. This CDR3 is built from 14 residues. The V gene's germline CDR1 is WNHNN and CDR2 SYGVQD (reference sequence). J gave up 6 bases and V 6 bases, and 4 bases lay outside the gene matches. CDR3: CASSDRGRDEKLFF. Written as DNA, the CDR3 is TGCGCCAGCAGCGACAGGGGGCGGGATGAAAAACTGTTTTTT.

The V call is TRBV28, the J call TRBJ1-4; 8 bases map to TRBD1. Unmatched junction bases numbered 9, after V lost 5 bases and J lost 7 bases. The CDR3 has 15 residues. CDR1 and CDR2 (germline): MDHEN, SYDVKM. DNA of the CDR3: TGTGCCAGCAGTCTGGACAGGGCGGTGGGTGAAAAACTGTTTTTT. Amino acids: CASSLDRAVGEKLFF.

In DNA form, the CDR3 reads TGTGCCAGCATCCCGCTGACAGGGTTAAATGATGGCTACACCTTC. Encoded protein: CASIPLTGLNDGYTF. The chain links TRBV2 to TRBJ1-2; 7 positions match TRBD1. This CDR3 is built from 15 residues. V was pared by 7 bases and J by 6 bases, with 14 bases of the junction left unmatched. CDR1 is SNHLY, CDR2 FYNNEI, per germline.

The chain links TRBV13 to TRBJ1-4, with 7 nucleotides matching TRBD1. This CDR3 comprises 14 residues. Germline V CDR1 and CDR2: PRHDT, FYEKMQ (reference sequence). Losses at the gene ends were 4 bases for V and 8 bases for J; bases not matched to a gene: 7. The CDR3 sequence: CASSSRGPIEKLFF. The CDR3 DNA reads TGTGCCAGCAGCTCGAGGGGGCCTATCGAAAAACTGTTTTTT.

This chain uses TRBV12-3 or TRBV12-4 with TRBJ1-4, with D unclear. CDR3 size: 13 residues. The V and J ends lost 3 bases and 8 bases respectively, with 10 bases between them. The CDR3 is CASSLVREEKLFF. DNA of the CDR3: TGTGCCAGCAGTTTGGTGAGGGAAGAAAAACTGTTTTTT.

The chain joins TRBV6-5 to TRBJ1-2, with 8 bases lining up with TRBD1. J was trimmed by 0 bases and V by 2 bases; bases with no gene match: 5. Looked up from germline, CDR1 is MNHEY and CDR2 is SVGAGI. The CDR3 has 16 amino acids. The CDR3 region is CASSYGRGPANYGYTF. DNA for the CDR3: TGTGCCAGCAGTTACGGCAGGGGGCCCGCTAACTATGGCTACACCTTC.

This rearrangement joins TRBV5-1 to TRBJ1-1, with D perhaps TRBD1 (5 bases). The V end lost 0 bases, the J end lost 6 bases, and 9 bases lay between the germline ends. CDR1 and CDR2 from the germline V gene are SGHRS and YFSETQ. This CDR3 is 13 amino acids long. The CDR3 loop reads CASSLVDSAEAFF. In nucleotides, the CDR3 is TGCGCCAGCAGCTTGGTAGACAGCGCTGAAGCTTTCTTT.

A few counts support this clone. J is TRBJ2-3 and V is TRBV7-6; 10 nucleotides match TRBD1. J lost 2 bases, V lost 5 bases, and 19 bases had no gene match. CDR3 length: 20 amino acids. Germline CDR1 reads SGHVS; CDR2 reads FNYEAQ. In nucleotides, the CDR3 is TGTGCCAGCAGCCTCAGCCGGGACAGGGGCCCTGGAAGCGTCACAGATACGCAGTATTTT. It translates to CASSLSRDRGPGSVTDTQYF.

This chain uses TRBV30 with TRBJ1-4; D not certain. Germline V lookup: CDR1 GTSNPN, CDR2 SVGIG (reference sequence). The V end was cut by 3 bases, the J end by 0 bases, with 2 bases between. The CDR3 covers 12 residues. CDR3: CAWSATNEKLFF. Written as DNA, the CDR3 is TGTGCCTGGAGCGCAACTAATGAAAAACTGTTTTTT.

A single count supports this clone. The chain joins TRBV6-6 to TRBJ1-1, with D perhaps matching TRBD1 (5 bases). The CDR3 covers 13 residues. Deletions cut 2 bases from V and 5 bases from J, with 9 bases between. CDR1 and CDR2 (germline): MNHNY, SVGAGI (reference sequence). The CDR3 bases are TGTGCCAGCAGTTACCAGGGTGGGACTGAAGCTTTCTTT. Its translation is CASSYQGGTEAFF.

CDR3 nucleotides: TGTGCCAGCAGTGACCCTCTAGCTGCCGGGGAGCTGTTTTTT. This gives the protein CASSDPLAAGELFF. The V and J genes are TRBV2 and TRBJ2-2; maybe TRBD2 (5 bases). This CDR3 comprises 14 residues. Germline V gives CDR1 SNHLY, CDR2 FYNNEI. V lost 3 bases to trimming and J lost 6 bases, with 11 bases between them. Together with reference TRBV2 and TRBJ2-2, the CDR3 gives the full variable domain: EPEVTQTPSHQVTQMGQEVILRCVPISNHLYFYWYRQILGQKVEFLVSFYNNEISEKSEIFDDQFSVERPDGSNFTLKIRSTKLEDSAMYFCASSDPLAAGELFFGEGSRLTVL.

Only one count was recorded for this clone. V usage is TRBV10-3 and J usage is TRBJ1-1; D call uncertain. CDR1 and CDR2 (germline): ENHRY, SYGVKD. The V gene lost 9 bases and the J gene lost 1 base, with 12 bases spanning the gap. The CDR3 totals 13 residues. CDR3 DNA: TGTGCCATGTCTAAATCTGAGAACACTGAAGCTTTCTTT. This translates into CAMSKSENTEAFF.

This rearrangement joins TRBV10-1 to TRBJ2-3; 8 nucleotides line up with TRBD2. CDR3 size: 17 residues. J was trimmed by 8 bases and V by 5 bases; bases with no gene match: 18. Germline assignment: CDR1 WNHNN and CDR2 SYGVQD (reference sequence). CDR3 region: CASSPGSLAGLIGTQYF. DNA of the CDR3: TGCGCCAGCAGTCCGGGCTCATTAGCGGGGTTGATCGGTACGCAGTATTTT.

V usage is TRBV4-1 and J usage is TRBJ2-7, with a tentative D call TRBD2 (6 bases). From germline, CDR1 is MGHRA and CDR2 YSYEKL. With 0 bases removed from V and 6 bases from J, the gap between germline ends came to 15 bases. This CDR3 is built from 15 residues. CDR3 sequence (DNA): TGCGCCAGCAGCCAAGAGGAAAGGGCGGGACTCGAGCAGTACTTC. Its translation is CASSQEERAGLEQYF.

The genes are TRBV5-1 and TRBJ2-7, with 10 bases that match TRBD1. The germline V gene encodes CDR1 SGHRS and CDR2 YFSETQ. Losses at the gene ends were 2 bases for V and 7 bases for J; bases not matched to a gene: 6. The CDR3 consists of 14 residues. This CDR3 reads CASSFMDRGWEQYF. CDR3 in DNA: TGCGCCAGCAGCTTCATGGACAGGGGGTGGGAGCAGTACTTC.

The DNA for the CDR3 is TGTGCCAGCAGCTTAGGGGACAGCTCAACTAATGAAAAACTGTTTTTT. Protein sequence: CASSLGDSSTNEKLFF. This chain connects TRBV7-9 to TRBJ1-4, with 7 nucleotides matching TRBD1. Looked up from germline, CDR1 is SEHNR and CDR2 is FQNEAQ (reference sequence). The V segment lost 1 base and the J segment 0 bases; nucleotides outside the gene matches: 2. This CDR3 has 16 amino acids.

This clone was recorded a few times. J is TRBJ1-4 and V is TRBV30; TRBD1 agrees at 7 bases. V was pared by 3 bases and J by 15 bases, with 13 bases of the junction left unmatched. The CDR3 consists of 13 residues. Germline CDR1 GTSNPN, CDR2 SVGIG (reference sequence). In nucleotides, the CDR3 is TGTGCCTGGAGCGCAACTTGGGACAGTCTGTTGTTTTTT. It encodes CAWSATWDSLLFF.

This clone showed up just once. The gene calls are TRBV28 and TRBJ2-5; no firm D call. Germline CDR1 MDHEN, CDR2 SYDVKM. V gave up 3 bases and J gave up 5 bases, with 13 bases separating them. The CDR3 totals 14 residues. CDR3 nucleotides: TGTGCCAGCAGTTTGAGCCTCCCGGTGGAGACCCAGTACTTC. This translates into CASSLSLPVETQYF.

The CDR3 bases are TGTGCCAGCAGCCCCCCGGGATCGGGGGTGGGTTCACCCCTCCACTTT. Amino acids: CASSPPGSGVGSPLHF. This chain links TRBV3-1 (or the pseudogene TRBV3-2) with TRBJ1-6, with a tentative D call TRBD1 (5 bases). Germline V lookup: CDR1 LGHDT, CDR2 YNNKEL (reference sequence). Deletions cut 4 bases from V and 9 bases from J, with 19 bases between. The CDR3 consists of 16 residues.